The 8 T cell receptor beta chains below were found in one sample sequenced in a study of CD8+CD57+ T cells in acquired aplastic anemia. Whoever was chosen for sequencing had shown CD8+CD57+ cell expansion by flow cytometry. The study profiled TCR beta VDJ and CDR3 using genomic DNA as template. TCRdb passed the reads through MiXCR, listing each CDR3 protein once. This sample has 260,000 or so distinct CDR3 sequences; about 80% occur once, and the top ten carry 35% to 50%. The sequencing sample was made of sorted CD4+, CD8+, or CD8+CD57+ T cells (not recorded which) from PBMCs. These receptors were taken from a human donor with aplastic anemia.

This clonotype has a single count. Germline and junction disagree at one end, which may indicate a read error. The chain combines TRBV7-9 with TRBJ1-6; possible D gene TRBD1, 5 bases. CDR1 is SEHNR and CDR2 is FQNEAQ in the germline V gene (reference sequence). CDR3 size: 14 residues. CDR3 sequence: CASSPVGTVEYVRF. The CDR3 DNA sequence: TGTGCCAGCAGCCCTGTAGGGACGGTCGAGTACGTCCGGTTT.

Concerning this clonotype: The CDR3 does not close with the conserved phenylalanine or tryptophan, likely indicating a read error. This chain uses TRBV2 with TRBJ2-1, with TRBD2 matching 8 bases. There are 16 residues in the CDR3. V lost 6 bases to trimming and J lost 8 bases; unmatched junction nucleotides: 15. CDR1 is SNHLY, CDR2 FYNNEI, per germline. CDR3 DNA: TGTGCCAGCAGCGGGGGGGGCGGAAACGGTCAGGATGAGCAGTTCTGC. Translated: CASSGGGGNGQDEQFC.

This chain uses TRBV7-9 with TRBJ2-3, with D maybe TRBD2 (5 bases). The CDR3 contains 14 residues. Trimming took 1 base from V and 15 from J, leaving 20 bases between them. Germline V gene data show CDR1 as SEHNR and CDR2 as FQNEAQ (reference sequence). CDR3: CASSLVPGEHTYYF. Here the CDR3 DNA reads TGTGCCAGCAGCTTAGTACCCGGGGAGCATACGTATTATTTT. The variable domain in full, with the rest retrieved from reference TRBV7-9 and TRBJ2-3, is DTGVSQNPRHKITKRGQNVTFRCDPISEHNRLYWYRQTLGQGPEFLTYFQNEAQLEKSRLLSDRFSAERPKGSFSTLEIQRTEQGDSAMYLCASSLVPGEHTYYFGPGTRLTVL.

Comments on this clonotype: Given the absence of the conserved phenylalanine or tryptophan at the CDR3 end, a read error is likely. The DNA is omitted, as the CDR3 cannot be located on it reliably, and the CDR3 follows TCRdb's listing. V is TRBV2 and J is TRBJ2-7. The CDR3 comprises 11 residues, both ends counted. Per the germline V gene, CDR1 is SNHLY and CDR2 is FYNNEI. The CDR3 is CASRDACKENL.

The V gene is TRBV11-2, the J gene TRBJ2-1; 8 nucleotides align to TRBD2. Germline V lookup: CDR1 SGHAT, CDR2 FQNNGV. Losses at the gene ends were 2 bases for V and 9 bases for J; bases not matched to a gene: 6. The CDR3 sequence is 14 residues long. CDR3 in amino acids: CASSLSREGTEQFF. The DNA for the CDR3 is TGTGCCAGCAGCTTATCCCGGGAGGGCACTGAGCAGTTCTTC.

To note about this clonotype: A read error may account for a junction end that differs from germline. The rearrangement links TRBV9 to TRBJ2-3; D may match TRBD1 or TRBD2 (5 bases each). The CDR3 covers 13 residues. CDR1 is SGDLS and CDR2 is YYNGEE in the germline V gene. CDR3 loop: CASSDGANNQHFF. CDR3 DNA: TGTGCCAGCAGCGACGGGGCAAATAATCAGCATTTTTTT.

For this clonotype: One end of the junction is discordant with germline, which a read error may explain. The J gene is TRBJ1-5, the V gene TRBV15, with no clear D. This CDR3 has 14 residues. CDR1 and CDR2 (germline): LNHNV, YYDKDF (reference sequence). CDR3 region: CASSRAFKNDPQHF. DNA of the CDR3: TGTGCCAGCAGCAGAGCATTTAAGAATGATCCCCAGCATTTT. Based on the CDR3 plus reference TRBV15 and TRBJ1-5, the full variable domain is DAMVIQNPRYQVTQFGKPVTLSCSQTLNHNVMYWYQQKSSQAPKLLFHYYDKDFNNEADTPDNFQSRRPNTSFCFLDIRSPGLGDTAMYLCASSRAFKNDPQHFGDGTRLSIL.

CDR3 nucleotide sequence: TGTGCCAGCAGCTCGCTAGCGTTGACAGATACGCAGTATTTT. Protein: CASSSLALTDTQYF. J is TRBJ2-3 and V is TRBV7-9; D possibly corresponds to TRBD2 (6 bases). The germline gives CDR1 SEHNR, CDR2 FQNEAQ (reference sequence). Trimming left V 4 bases short and J 3 bases short, with 11 bases between. The CDR3 has 14 amino acids.